There are a few counts of the clone carrying this T cell receptor (beta chain). Its antigen is not known. The sample is drawn from a study of T cells in Graves' hyperthyroidism and ophthalmopathy. Amplified regions were TCR beta CDR3 sequences from RNA transcripts. The TCR CDR3 was amplified in a first-round RT-PCR using the HTBI primer set. MiXCR, run by TCRdb on the multiplex PCR reads, gives a single entry per CDR3 protein. The sample contains 600,000 or so distinct CDR3 sequences, about 14% of which appear only once. Germline V gives CDR1 LGHNT, CDR2 FRNRAP. The ends lost 7 bases at V and 6 bases at J; junction bases unmatched: 5. The length of the CDR3 is 14 residues. Study outcomes and limitations: Expanded thyroid clonotypes (above 0.001) were mostly also found in blood.

The receptor was isolated from a woman younger than 30 with Graves' ophthalmopathy. Sequenced input: blood. This chain joins TRBV12-5 and TRBJ2-7, with 14 bases that match TRBD2. CDR3 in amino acids: CASARGLAGAEQYF. CDR3 coding DNA: TGTGCTAGTGCCCGGGGACTAGCGGGAGCCGAGCAGTACTTC.